The 9 T cell receptor beta chains presented below share a single source sample, sequenced in a study of blood T cells in healthy people across ages. A second 7 to 11 cycle PCR used barcoded and J-beta primers. TCRdb reprocessed the 5' RACE reads with MiXCR, giving one entry per CDR3 protein. Counted here are 1.5 million to 2 million distinct CDR3 sequences, roughly 49% occurring once; the ten biggest clones make up more than 2%. Sequenced input: blood. These receptors came from a woman between 35 and 50 years old in good health.

For this clonotype: Given the absence of the conserved phenylalanine or tryptophan at the CDR3 end, a read error is likely. The chain joins TRBV20-1 to TRBJ2-3; D gene ambiguous. This CDR3 comprises 14 residues. Per germline, CDR1 DFQATT and CDR2 SNEGSKA (reference sequence). Deletions cut 6 bases from V and 3 bases from J, with 16 bases between. The CDR3 is CSASFTRSTDTQYC. The CDR3 coding sequence is TGCAGTGCGTCCTTCACCCGGAGTACAGATACGCAGTATTGT.

The sample holds a few counts of this clonotype. The chain recombines TRBV28 with TRBJ2-4; 7 bases align to TRBD1. The J call may be faulty, since TRBJ2-5 better matches the DNA end. CDR1 is MDHEN and CDR2 is SYDVKM in the germline V gene. This CDR3 has 15 residues. CDR3 sequence (DNA): TGTGCCAGCAGGCCAGGGGGACACCCCCGTGAGACCCAGTACTTC. Residues: CASRPGGHPRETQYF.

The chain links TRBV11-2 to TRBJ1-2; D uncertain. The CDR3 length is 15 residues. Deletions cut 0 bases from V and 4 bases from J, with 12 bases between. Germline V gives CDR1 SGHAT, CDR2 FQNNGV. CDR3 sequence reads: CASSLDSRVGYGYTF. CDR3 sequence (DNA): TGTGCCAGCAGCTTAGATAGCAGAGTGGGCTATGGCTACACCTTC.

Comment on this clonotype: One end of the junction fails to match germline, which may point to a read error. The genes are TRBV7-9 and TRBJ2-3; no clear D. CDR1 is SEHNR and CDR2 is FQNEAQ in the germline V gene (reference sequence). The CDR3 spans 15 residues. The CDR3 is CASSLEPTGTDTRYF. The CDR3 DNA reads TGTGCCAGCAGCTTAGAGCCCACCGGCACAGATACGCGGTATTTT.

This clonotype was seen a few times. V and J are TRBV20-1 and TRBJ2-1; unclear D gene. Germline assignment: CDR1 DFQATT and CDR2 SNEGSKA (reference sequence). This CDR3 comprises 13 residues. The V end was cut by 5 bases, the J end by 0 bases, with 8 bases between. The CDR3 bases are TGCAGTGCTTACGGCCCCTCCTACAATGAGCAGTTCTTC. Its translation is CSAYGPSYNEQFF.

The J gene is TRBJ1-1, the V gene TRBV28, with unresolved D. Germline CDR1 reads MDHEN; CDR2 reads SYDVKM. The CDR3 has 13 residues. Trimming left V 6 bases short and J 6 bases short, with 14 bases between. Here the CDR3 reads CASRPEQSPEAFF. CDR3 in DNA: TGTGCCAGCAGGCCAGAACAATCCCCTGAAGCTTTCTTT.

CDR3 loop: CASSFGWEGYEQFF. CDR3 coding DNA: TGTGCCAGCAGTTTTGGGTGGGAGGGGTATGAGCAGTTCTTC. The J gene is TRBJ2-1, the V gene TRBV27; 7 bases agree with TRBD2. The CDR3 contains 14 residues. Germline lookup yields CDR1 MNHEY and CDR2 SMNVEV (reference sequence). With 3 bases clipped from V and 8 bases from J, the junction kept 7 bases outside the gene matches.

The chain recombines TRBV10-3 with TRBJ2-5; 8 bases are a match to TRBD1. With V trimmed by 10 bases and J by 3 bases, 4 bases remained unmatched. The germline V gene has CDR1 ENHRY and CDR2 SYGVKD. The CDR3 runs 12 residues. In nucleotides, the CDR3 is TGTGCCAGCGGACAGGGAAAAGAGACCCAGTACTTC. Translating it yields CASGQGKETQYF.

This clonotype was found a few times. The genes are TRBV6-2 or TRBV6-3 and TRBJ2-5, with unresolved D. The V gene lost 1 base and the J gene lost 1 base, with 7 bases spanning the gap. CDR1 and CDR2 from the germline V gene are MNHEY and SVGEGT. The CDR3 length is 14 residues. The DNA for the CDR3 is TGTGCCAGCAGTTACTTAGCTCCCCAAGAGACCCAGTACTTC. Translation: CASSYLAPQETQYF.